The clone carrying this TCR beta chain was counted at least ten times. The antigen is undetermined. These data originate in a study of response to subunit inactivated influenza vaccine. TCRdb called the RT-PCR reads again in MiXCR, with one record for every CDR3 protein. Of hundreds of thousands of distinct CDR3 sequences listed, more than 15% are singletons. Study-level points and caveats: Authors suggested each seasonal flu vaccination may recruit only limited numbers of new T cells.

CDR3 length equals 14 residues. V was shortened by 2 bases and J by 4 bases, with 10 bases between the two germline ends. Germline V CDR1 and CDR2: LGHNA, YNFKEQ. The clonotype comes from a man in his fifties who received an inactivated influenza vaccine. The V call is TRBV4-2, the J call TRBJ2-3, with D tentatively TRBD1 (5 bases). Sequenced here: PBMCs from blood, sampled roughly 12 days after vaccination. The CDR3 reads CASSQPDRADTQYF. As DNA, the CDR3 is TGTGCCAGCAGCCAACCCGACAGAGCAGATACGCAGTATTTT.